This paragraph reports one T cell receptor (beta chain). This specimen belongs to a study of cytomegalovirus exposure and HLA in healthy donors. This CDR3 is built from 17 residues. V lost 0 bases, J lost 3 bases, and 17 bases lay in between. Germline values: CDR1 SGHTS, CDR2 YDEGEE. Primers: 60 Vbeta forward and 13 Jbeta reverse. Method: immunoSEQ multiplex PCR; TCRdb's copy keeps in-frame clones and lacks some. Of approximately 180,000 clones listed, about 80% are singletons. The specimen was PBMCs. This sequence originates from a woman in her twenties or thirties in good health and CMV-seronegative. The chain carries TRBV5-8 and TRBJ2-3, with D possibly TRBD2 on 6 matching bases. The CDR3 is CASSLANLALATDTQYF. In nucleotides, the CDR3 is TGTGCCAGCAGCTTGGCCAACTTAGCCCTAGCGACAGATACGCAGTATTTT. The whole variable domain, filled in from reference TRBV5-8 and TRBJ2-3, reads EAGVTQSPTHLIKTRGQQATLRCSPISGHTSVYWYQQALGLGLQFLLWYDEGEERNRGNFPPRFSGRQFPNYSSELNVNALELEDSALYLCASSLANLALATDTQYFGPGTRLTVL.